The 23 T cell receptor beta chains in this list originate from one sample, sequenced in a study of blood T cell repertoires in COVID-19 (dated by TCRdb to between 2020 and 2021). Library construction relied on the immunoSEQ multiplex PCR assay. The immuneACCESS repertoire file appears here via TCRdb, limited to in-frame rearrangements. These files lack a portion of the clones; in checked studies, under half of the deficit traces to unresolved V genes, and the cause of the others is not known. The sample records 200,000 to 250,000 clones, 70% to 85% of which are singletons. The ten largest account for under 2% of the sample. The material sequenced was peripheral blood. The source is a woman of 80 years or more with acute or convalescent COVID-19.

This clone has a single count. The chain has TRBV7-9 and TRBJ2-7, with 12 nucleotides matching TRBD1. The germline CDR1 and CDR2 sequences are SEHNR and FQNEAQ (reference sequence). V was clipped by 4 bases and J by 6 bases; unmatched bases: 4. The CDR3 covers 14 residues. In DNA, the CDR3 is TGTGCCAGCAGCTCGGGACAGGGGGCTAGCGAGCAGTACTTC. Protein product: CASSSGQGASEQYF.

This clone was detected only a few times. The chain is built from TRBV12-3 or TRBV12-4 and TRBJ2-7; TRBD1 matches 7 bases. The V gene end was trimmed by 5 bases and the J gene end by 6 bases; junction bases not matched to a gene: 4. CDR3 length equals 12 residues. CDR3 sequence: CASSLGTVEQYF. The CDR3, as DNA: TGTGCCAGCAGTCTCGGGACAGTCGAGCAGTACTTC.

This clone turned up a few times. The CDR3 DNA reads as TGCAGCGCCGGGACACCTTCGACTAGCGGGAGGGTGGATACGCAGTATTTT. It yields the protein CSAGTPSTSGRVDTQYF. This chain links TRBV29-1 with TRBJ2-3; 14 bases fit TRBD2. Germline CDR1 and CDR2: SQVTM and ANQGSEA. The CDR3 is 17 residues long. V dropped 7 bases and J dropped 6; count of bases not matched to a gene: 15.

The V call is TRBV5-1, the J call TRBJ2-2; the match to TRBD1 covers 10 bases. The CDR3 covers 17 residues. The V gene end was trimmed by 2 bases and the J gene end by 7 bases; junction bases not matched to a gene: 11. Germline V gene lookup returns CDR1 SGHRS and CDR2 YFSETQ. The CDR3 nucleotides read TGCGCCAGCAGCTTACCACGCGGGACAGGGGATGACGGGGAGCTGTTTTTT. Translation: CASSLPRGTGDDGELFF.

The rearrangement uses TRBV12-5 and TRBJ2-7, with 8 bases lining up with TRBD1. Germline-derived CDR1 and CDR2 are LGHNT and FRNRAP. V lost 6 bases and J lost 3; bases outside the gene matches: 7. The CDR3 loop spans 14 amino acids. CDR3: CASGDRARGYEQYF. The DNA for the CDR3 is TGTGCTAGTGGGGACAGGGCCCGAGGCTACGAGCAGTACTTC.

V usage is TRBV6-5 and J usage is TRBJ1-2; TRBD1 agrees at 7 bases. The CDR3 is 13 residues long. The germline CDR1 and CDR2 sequences are MNHEY and SVGAGI. V gave up 5 bases and J gave up 2 bases; unmatched junction bases: 2. CDR3 amino acids: CASSLDRNYGYTF. The DNA for the CDR3 is TGTGCCAGCAGTCTGGACAGGAACTATGGCTACACCTTC.

V is TRBV28 and J is TRBJ2-6; D may be TRBD2 (5 bases). Germline V gene sequence: CDR1 MDHEN, CDR2 SYDVKM. CDR3 length: 19 residues. Trimming left V 2 bases short and J 0 bases short, with 17 bases between. The DNA for the CDR3 is TGTGCCAGCAGTTTAGCGGGTCCGGGGTGGGACTCTGGGGCCAACGTCCTGACTTTC. Encoded protein: CASSLAGPGWDSGANVLTF.

The chain couples TRBV2 to TRBJ2-7; D is unresolved. Trimming pared 8 bases from V and 3 bases from J, leaving 8 bases between. CDR3 length: 11 amino acids. Germline assignment: CDR1 SNHLY and CDR2 FYNNEI. In nucleotides, the CDR3 is TGTGCCAGCGCGGCGAACTACGAGCAGTACTTC. Encoded protein: CASAANYEQYF.

The CDR3 region has the DNA TGTGCCAGCACCCGGCAGGGGGCTAGACCCCAGCATTTT. It codes for CASTRQGARPQHF. The chain joins TRBV2 to TRBJ1-5; 8 nucleotides line up with TRBD1. Germline CDR1 SNHLY, CDR2 FYNNEI. The V segment lost 7 bases and the J segment 10 bases; nucleotides outside the gene matches: 9. The CDR3 contains 13 residues.

This sequence joins TRBV5-1 and TRBJ1-1; TRBD1 agrees at 12 bases. The CDR3 totals 18 residues. V shed 4 bases and J 2 bases; nucleotides not matched to a gene: 12. Looked up from germline, CDR1 is SGHRS and CDR2 is YFSETQ. For the CDR3, the DNA is TGCGCCAGCAGCCCCGGGACAGGGGGCCCCCTCCTAAACACTGAAGCTTTCTTT. This sequence encodes CASSPGTGGPLLNTEAFF.

This clone has more than one count but fewer than ten. The rearrangement joins TRBV5-1 to TRBJ2-1; D is perhaps TRBD2 (5 bases). The V and J ends lost 5 bases and 4 bases respectively, with 16 bases between them. There are 15 residues in the CDR3. Per germline, CDR1 SGHRS and CDR2 YFSETQ. The CDR3 region has the DNA TGCGCCAGCAGGGAGAGGGTGGGCGGTTACAATGAGCAGTTCTTC. It yields the protein CASRERVGGYNEQFF.

The chain links TRBV29-1 to TRBJ1-5, with TRBD1 as a possible D gene (6 bases). Germline V gene data show CDR1 as SQVTM and CDR2 as ANQGSEA. The CDR3 is 16 amino acids. The V end was cut by 4 bases, the J end by 3 bases, with 19 bases between. DNA of the CDR3: TGCAGCGTTGTAGTCGTGTCCGACAGGCTCAATCAGCCCCAGCATTTT. It is translated as CSVVVVSDRLNQPQHF.

V is TRBV18 and J is TRBJ2-3; D unclear. The CDR3 consists of 13 residues. Trimming shortened V by 5 bases and J by 5 bases, and 11 bases separated the two germline ends. Germline assignment: CDR1 KGHSH and CDR2 LQKENI. Here the CDR3 reads CASSWQRRDTQYF. DNA for the CDR3: TGTGCCAGCTCATGGCAACGGAGAGATACGCAGTATTTT.

This chain uses TRBV4-1 with TRBJ1-1; D unresolved. This CDR3 is 15 amino acids long. Deletions cut 0 bases from V and 1 base from J, with 9 bases between. Germline CDR1 and CDR2: MGHRA and YSYEKL. The CDR3 loop is CASSQDRTGNTEAFF. DNA of the CDR3: TGCGCCAGCAGCCAAGATAGAACCGGGAACACTGAAGCTTTCTTT.

The J gene is TRBJ2-1, the V gene TRBV11-2, with 9 bases aligning to TRBD2. The J segment lost 5 bases and the V segment lost 7 bases, leaving 6 bases of the junction unmatched. The CDR3 sequence is 14 residues long. Germline-derived CDR1 and CDR2 are SGHAT and FQNNGV. The CDR3 spells CASTLSGGNNEQFF. The CDR3 bases are TGTGCCAGCACCCTAAGCGGGGGGAACAATGAGCAGTTCTTC.

Comment on this clone: Other DNA sequences in the sample encode the same CDR3. The CDR3 DNA reads TGCGCCAGCAGCTTGGTAGCGAACACTGAAGCTTTCTTT. Translation: CASSLVANTEAFF. The chain couples TRBV5-1 to TRBJ1-1; D is unclear. The CDR3 sequence is 13 residues long. V lost 0 bases, J lost 1 base, and 4 bases lay in between. From germline, CDR1 is SGHRS and CDR2 YFSETQ.

The CDR3 region is CASSTARGGTGELFF. The CDR3 DNA reads TGCGCCAGCAGCACGGCTAGGGGAGGAACCGGGGAGCTGTTTTTT. This chain links TRBV4-3 with TRBJ2-2; D possibly corresponds to TRBD2 (6 bases). Germline CDR1 and CDR2: LGHNA and YSLEER. There are 15 residues in the CDR3. V dropped 5 bases and J dropped 5 bases, with 15 bases sitting between them.

The sample holds one count of this clone. The chain is built from TRBV7-3 and TRBJ2-1, with 10 bases identical to TRBD2. The CDR3 sequence is 18 residues long. Germline lookup yields CDR1 SGHTA and CDR2 FQGTGA. Germline trimming cut 0 bases from V and 7 bases from J; bases unmatched to any gene: 12. The CDR3 sequence: CASSLTAASGGPGNEQFF. CDR3 bases: TGTGCCAGCAGCTTAACGGCGGCTAGCGGGGGACCGGGGAATGAGCAGTTCTTC.

This chain connects TRBV7-8 to TRBJ1-6, with D possibly matching TRBD1 (6 bases). V lost 8 bases to trimming and J lost 6 bases, with 8 bases between them. This CDR3 region has 12 residues. Per the germline V gene, CDR1 is SGHVS and CDR2 is FQNEAQ. CDR3 sequence (DNA): TGTGCCAGCGGGGGCACTAATTCACCCCTCCACTTT. It yields the protein CASGGTNSPLHF.

The chain employs TRBV11-2 and TRBJ1-2, with TRBD1 matching 7 bases. The germline V gene has CDR1 SGHAT and CDR2 FQNNGV. The length of the CDR3 is 13 residues. With V trimmed by 3 bases and J by 8 bases, 6 bases remained unmatched. The CDR3 coding sequence is TGTGCCAGCAGCTTCCCAGGGGGAGAGGGCTACACCTTC. Encoded protein: CASSFPGGEGYTF.

V and J are TRBV18 and TRBJ1-1, with TRBD1 identical over 10 bases. The CDR3 has 14 amino acids. V gave up 8 bases and J gave up 4 bases; unmatched junction bases: 7. Germline assignment: CDR1 KGHSH and CDR2 LQKENI. CDR3 sequence reads: CASTAGTGVTEAFF. The CDR3 DNA reads TGTGCCAGCACGGCCGGGACAGGGGTCACTGAAGCTTTCTTT.

The chain joins TRBV5-1 to TRBJ1-4, with a tentative D call TRBD1 (6 bases). Germline V gene lookup returns CDR1 SGHRS and CDR2 YFSETQ. This CDR3 is 14 amino acids long. Trimming cost V 2 bases and J 8 bases, with 13 bases left between them. In DNA, the CDR3 is TGCGCCAGCAGCTTAAGCACAGGGACCGAAAAACTGTTTTTT. Translating gives CASSLSTGTEKLFF.

The chain is built from TRBV5-1 and TRBJ2-5, with D perhaps TRBD1 (6 bases). This CDR3 has 14 amino acids. Germline CDR1 is SGHRS and CDR2 is YFSETQ. The ends were cut back, 4 bases at V and 5 bases at J, with 15 bases in the middle. CDR3 in amino acids: CASSRQAEGETQYF. The CDR3, as DNA: TGCGCCAGCAGCCGACAGGCCGAGGGGGAGACCCAGTACTTC.